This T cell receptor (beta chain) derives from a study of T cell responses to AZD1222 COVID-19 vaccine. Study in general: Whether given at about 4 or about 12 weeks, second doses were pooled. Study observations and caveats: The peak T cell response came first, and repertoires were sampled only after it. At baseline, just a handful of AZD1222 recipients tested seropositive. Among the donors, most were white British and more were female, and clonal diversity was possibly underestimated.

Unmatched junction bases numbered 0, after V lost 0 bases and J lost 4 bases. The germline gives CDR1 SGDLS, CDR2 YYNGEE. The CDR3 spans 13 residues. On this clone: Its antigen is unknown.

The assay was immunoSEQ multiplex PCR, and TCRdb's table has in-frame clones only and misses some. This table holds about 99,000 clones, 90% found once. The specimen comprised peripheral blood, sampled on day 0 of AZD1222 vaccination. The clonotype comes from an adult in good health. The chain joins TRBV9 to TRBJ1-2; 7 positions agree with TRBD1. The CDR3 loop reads CASSVAGGYGYTF. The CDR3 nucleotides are TGTGCCAGCAGCGTAGCAGGGGGCTATGGCTACACCTTC.